This TCR beta chain was captured in a study of T cell responses to AZD1222 COVID-19 vaccine. The study, taken as a whole, reports: Spike-specific TCRs gained breadth and depth after people received two AZD1222 doses.

With regard to this clone: Its antigen is unknown.

Trimming took 4 bases from V and 3 from J, leaving 17 bases between them. CDR3 length equals 15 residues. CDR1 SGHRS and CDR2 YFSETQ come from the germline V gene. The analysis combined second doses at about 4 or about 12 weeks. Generated by immunoSEQ multiplex PCR, the TCRdb table keeps only in-frame clones and is missing some. The profile shows 100,000 or so clones, approximately 89% of them singletons. The receptor's source is an adult who received the AZD1222 COVID-19 vaccine. Sequenced here: peripheral blood, sampled 28 days after the second AZD1222 dose. The chain uses TRBV5-1 and TRBJ2-7; D is possibly TRBD2 (6 bases). Here the CDR3 reads CASSPSLTGLYEQYF. The CDR3 DNA sequence: TGCGCCAGCAGCCCATCCCTGACGGGACTCTACGAGCAGTACTTC. The entire variable domain, with the rest obtained from reference TRBV5-1 and TRBJ2-7, is as follows: KAGVTQTPRYLIKTRGQQVTLSCSPISGHRSVSWYQQTPGQGLQFLFEYFSETQRNKGNFPGRFSGRQFSNSRSEMNVSTLELGDSALYLCASSPSLTGLYEQYFGPGTRLTVT.